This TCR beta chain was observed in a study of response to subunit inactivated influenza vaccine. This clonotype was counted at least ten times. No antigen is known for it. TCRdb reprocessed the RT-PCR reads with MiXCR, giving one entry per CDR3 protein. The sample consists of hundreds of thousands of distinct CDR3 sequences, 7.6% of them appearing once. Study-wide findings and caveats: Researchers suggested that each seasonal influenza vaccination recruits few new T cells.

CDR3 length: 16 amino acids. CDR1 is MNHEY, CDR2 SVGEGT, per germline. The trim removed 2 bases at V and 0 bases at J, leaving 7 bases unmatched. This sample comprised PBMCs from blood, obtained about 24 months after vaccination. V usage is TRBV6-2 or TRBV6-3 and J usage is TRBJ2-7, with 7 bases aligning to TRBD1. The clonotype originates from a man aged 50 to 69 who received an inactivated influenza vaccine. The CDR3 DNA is TGTGCCAGCAGTTACCCGGCAGGGGGTGTCTCCTACGAGCAGTACTTC. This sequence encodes CASSYPAGGVSYEQYF.